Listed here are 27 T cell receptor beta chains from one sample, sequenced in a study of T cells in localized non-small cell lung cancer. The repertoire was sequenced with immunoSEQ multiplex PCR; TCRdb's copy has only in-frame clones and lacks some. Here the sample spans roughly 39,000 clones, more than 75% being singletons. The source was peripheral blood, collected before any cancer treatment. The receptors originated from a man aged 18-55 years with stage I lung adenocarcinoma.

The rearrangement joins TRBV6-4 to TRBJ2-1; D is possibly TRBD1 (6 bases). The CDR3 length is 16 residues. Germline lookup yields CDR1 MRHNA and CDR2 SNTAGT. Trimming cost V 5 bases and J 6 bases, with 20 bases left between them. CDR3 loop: CASSPQGLGYGNEQFF. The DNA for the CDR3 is TGTGCCAGCAGTCCACAGGGTTTGGGATATGGCAATGAGCAGTTCTTC.

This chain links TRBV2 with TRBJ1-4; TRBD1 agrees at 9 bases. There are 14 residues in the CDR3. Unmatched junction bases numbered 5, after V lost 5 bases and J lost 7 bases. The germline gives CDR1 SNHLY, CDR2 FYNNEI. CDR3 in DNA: TGTGCCAGCAGTAACCGGGACAGGGTTGAAAAACTGTTTTTT. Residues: CASSNRDRVEKLFF.

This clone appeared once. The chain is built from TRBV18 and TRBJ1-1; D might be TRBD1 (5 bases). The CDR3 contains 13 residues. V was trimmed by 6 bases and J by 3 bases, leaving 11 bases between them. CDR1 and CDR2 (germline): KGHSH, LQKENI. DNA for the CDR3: TGTGCCAGCTCCCGACCGACAGACACTGAAGCTTTCTTT. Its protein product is CASSRPTDTEAFF.

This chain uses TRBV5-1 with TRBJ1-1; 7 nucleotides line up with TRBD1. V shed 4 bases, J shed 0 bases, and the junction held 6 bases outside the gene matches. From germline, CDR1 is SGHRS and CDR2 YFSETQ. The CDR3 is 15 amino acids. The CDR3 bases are TGCGCCAGCAGCCAGACGGGACAGCTGAACACTGAAGCTTTCTTT. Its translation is CASSQTGQLNTEAFF.

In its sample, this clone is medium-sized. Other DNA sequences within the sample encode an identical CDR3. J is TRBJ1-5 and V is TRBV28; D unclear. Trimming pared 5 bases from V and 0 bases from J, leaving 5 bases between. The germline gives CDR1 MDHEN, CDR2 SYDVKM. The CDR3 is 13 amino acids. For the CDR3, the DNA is TGTGCCAGCAGTCCTGATAGCAATCAGCCCCAGCATTTT. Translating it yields CASSPDSNQPQHF.

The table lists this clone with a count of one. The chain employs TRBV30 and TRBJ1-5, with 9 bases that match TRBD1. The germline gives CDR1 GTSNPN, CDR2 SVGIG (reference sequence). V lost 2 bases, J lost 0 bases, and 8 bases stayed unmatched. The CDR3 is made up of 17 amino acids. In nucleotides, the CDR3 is TGTGCCTGGAGTCAACAGGGGGCACCCCGTAGCAATCAGCCCCAGCATTTT. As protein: CAWSQQGAPRSNQPQHF.

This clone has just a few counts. In DNA form, the CDR3 reads TGTGCCAGCAGGACTAGCGGGGGAGGAACAGATACGCAGTATTTT. Translated, it gives CASRTSGGGTDTQYF. The rearrangement links TRBV6-1 to TRBJ2-3; 12 nucleotides align to TRBD2. CDR3 length equals 15 residues. V trimming: 6 bases; J trimming: 3 bases; junction bases outside the gene matches: 4. Per germline, CDR1 MNHNS and CDR2 SASEGT.

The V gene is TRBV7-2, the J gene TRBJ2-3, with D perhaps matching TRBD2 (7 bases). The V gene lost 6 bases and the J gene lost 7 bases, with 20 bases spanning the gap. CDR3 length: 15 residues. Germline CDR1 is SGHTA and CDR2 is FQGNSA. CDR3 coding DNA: TGTGCCAGCAGTTCGACGGGGGGCCTCATGAATACGCAGTATTTT. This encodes CASSSTGGLMNTQYF.

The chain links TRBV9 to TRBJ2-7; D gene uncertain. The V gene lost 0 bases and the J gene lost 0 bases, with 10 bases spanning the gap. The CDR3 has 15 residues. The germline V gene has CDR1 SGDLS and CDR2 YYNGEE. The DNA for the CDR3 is TGTGCCAGCAGCGTAGGCAGCCTCGGCTCCTACGAGCAGTACTTC. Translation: CASSVGSLGSYEQYF.

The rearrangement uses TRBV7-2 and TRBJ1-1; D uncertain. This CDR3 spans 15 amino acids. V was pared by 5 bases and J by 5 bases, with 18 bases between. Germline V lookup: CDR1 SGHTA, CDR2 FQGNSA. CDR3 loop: CASSKTLAAGTEAFF. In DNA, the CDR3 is TGTGCCAGCAGCAAGACGCTGGCGGCGGGTACTGAAGCTTTCTTT.

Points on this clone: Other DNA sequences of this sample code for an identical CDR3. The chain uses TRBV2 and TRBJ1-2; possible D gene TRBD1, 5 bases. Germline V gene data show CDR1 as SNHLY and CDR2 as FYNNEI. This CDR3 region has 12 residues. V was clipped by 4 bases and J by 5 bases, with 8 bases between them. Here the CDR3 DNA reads TGTGCCAGCAGTGGGGGGGATTATGGCTACACCTTC. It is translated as CASSGGDYGYTF.

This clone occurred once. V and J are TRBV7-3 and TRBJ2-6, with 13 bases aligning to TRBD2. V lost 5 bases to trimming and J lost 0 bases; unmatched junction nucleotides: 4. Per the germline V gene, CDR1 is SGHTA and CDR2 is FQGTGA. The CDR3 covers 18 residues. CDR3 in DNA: TGTGCCAGCAGCCTGGGACTAGCGGGGCCCTCTGGGGCCAACGTCCTGACTTTC. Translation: CASSLGLAGPSGANVLTF.

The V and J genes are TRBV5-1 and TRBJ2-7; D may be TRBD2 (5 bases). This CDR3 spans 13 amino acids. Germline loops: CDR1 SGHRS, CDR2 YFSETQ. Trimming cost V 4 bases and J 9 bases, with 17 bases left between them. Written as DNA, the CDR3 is TGCGCCAGCAGCGTGGACGGAGGTCGAGCGCAGTACTTC. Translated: CASSVDGGRAQYF.

Here the CDR3 reads CASSSSTGKLFF. CDR3 nucleotide sequence: TGTGCCAGCAGCTCTTCGACAGGGAAGCTGTTTTTT. The V and J genes are TRBV7-3 and TRBJ2-2; the match to TRBD1 covers 7 bases. The germline gives CDR1 SGHTA, CDR2 FQGTGA. V lost 4 bases to trimming and J lost 12 bases; unmatched junction nucleotides: 5. This CDR3 has 12 amino acids.

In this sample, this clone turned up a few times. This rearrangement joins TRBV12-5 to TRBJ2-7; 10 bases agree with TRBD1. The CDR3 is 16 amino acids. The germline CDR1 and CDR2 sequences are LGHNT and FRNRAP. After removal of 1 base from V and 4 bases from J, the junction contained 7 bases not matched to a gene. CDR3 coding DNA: TGTGCTAGTGGTTTGGCGACCCCGGGACAGGGGTACGAGCAGTACTTC. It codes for CASGLATPGQGYEQYF.

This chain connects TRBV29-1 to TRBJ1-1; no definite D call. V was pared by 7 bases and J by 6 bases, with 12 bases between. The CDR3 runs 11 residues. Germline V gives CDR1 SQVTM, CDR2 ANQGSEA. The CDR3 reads CSGATSAEAFF. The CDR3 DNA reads TGCAGCGGTGCTACGAGCGCTGAAGCTTTCTTT.

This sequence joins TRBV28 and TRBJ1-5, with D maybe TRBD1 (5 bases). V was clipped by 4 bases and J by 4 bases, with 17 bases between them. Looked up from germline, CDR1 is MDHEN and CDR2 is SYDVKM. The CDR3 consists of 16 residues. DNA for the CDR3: TGTGCCAGCAGTTCTTCCACCGGGGCAGGTAATCAGCCCCAGCATTTT. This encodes CASSSSTGAGNQPQHF. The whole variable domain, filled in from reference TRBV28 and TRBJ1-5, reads DVKVTQSSRYLVKRTGEKVFLECVQDMDHENMFWYRQDPGLGLRLIYFSYDVKMKEKGDIPEGYSVSREKKERFSLILESASTNQTSMYLCASSSSTGAGNQPQHFGDGTRLSIL.

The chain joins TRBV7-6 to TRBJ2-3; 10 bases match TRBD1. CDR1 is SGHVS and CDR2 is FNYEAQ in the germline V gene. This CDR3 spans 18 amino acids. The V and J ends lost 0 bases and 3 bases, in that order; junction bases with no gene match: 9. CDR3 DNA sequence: TGTGCCAGCAGCTTAGCAGGTCGGACAGGGGGAGGGACAGATACGCAGTATTTT. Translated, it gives CASSLAGRTGGGTDTQYF.

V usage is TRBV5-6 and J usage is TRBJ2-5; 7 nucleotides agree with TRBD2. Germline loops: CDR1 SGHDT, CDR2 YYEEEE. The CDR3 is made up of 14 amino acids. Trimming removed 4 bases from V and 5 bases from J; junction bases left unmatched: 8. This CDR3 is CASSQGGGSETQYF. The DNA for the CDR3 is TGTGCCAGCAGCCAGGGCGGGGGTTCGGAGACCCAGTACTTC.

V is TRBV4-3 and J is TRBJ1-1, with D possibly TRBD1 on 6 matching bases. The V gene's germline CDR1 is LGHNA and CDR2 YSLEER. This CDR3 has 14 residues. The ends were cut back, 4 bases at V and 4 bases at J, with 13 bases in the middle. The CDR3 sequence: CASSRDTGSTEAFF. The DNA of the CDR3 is TGCGCCAGCAGCCGAGACACAGGGAGCACTGAAGCTTTCTTT.

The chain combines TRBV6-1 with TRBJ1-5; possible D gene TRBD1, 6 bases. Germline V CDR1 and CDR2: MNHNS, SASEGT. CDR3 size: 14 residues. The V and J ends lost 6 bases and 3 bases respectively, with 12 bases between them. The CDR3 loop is CASSSGTFNQPQHF. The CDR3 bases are TGTGCCAGCAGCTCCGGGACATTCAATCAGCCCCAGCATTTT.

The CDR3 sequence: CASSPPGLETQYF. The CDR3 coding sequence is TGTGCCAGTAGCCCGCCGGGGCTTGAGACCCAGTACTTC. The V and J genes are TRBV19 and TRBJ2-5; D might be TRBD1 or TRBD2, each matching 5 bases. Germline lookup yields CDR1 LNHDA and CDR2 SQIVND (reference sequence). Trimming took 6 bases from V and 5 from J, leaving 13 bases between them. The CDR3 sequence is 13 residues long.

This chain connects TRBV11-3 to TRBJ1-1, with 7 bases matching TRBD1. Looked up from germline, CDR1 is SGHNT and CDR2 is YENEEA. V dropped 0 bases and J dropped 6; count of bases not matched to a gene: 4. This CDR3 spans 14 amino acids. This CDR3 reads CASSLEGQGAEAFF. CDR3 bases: TGTGCCAGCAGCTTAGAAGGCCAGGGGGCTGAAGCTTTCTTT.

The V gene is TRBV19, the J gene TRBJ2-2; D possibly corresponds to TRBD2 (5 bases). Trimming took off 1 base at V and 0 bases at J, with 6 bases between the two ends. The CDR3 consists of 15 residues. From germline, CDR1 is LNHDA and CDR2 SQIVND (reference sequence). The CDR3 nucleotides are TGTGCCAGTAGTATAGGGAGGTCGAACACCGGGGAGCTGTTTTTT. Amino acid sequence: CASSIGRSNTGELFF.

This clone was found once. The CDR3 spells CASSFDLLTGELFF. The CDR3 DNA sequence: TGCGCCAGCAGCTTCGACCTACTAACCGGGGAGCTGTTTTTT. J is TRBJ2-2 and V is TRBV5-1, with D hard to call. CDR3 length: 14 residues. V was clipped by 2 bases and J by 5 bases, with 10 bases between them. Germline CDR1 reads SGHRS; CDR2 reads YFSETQ.

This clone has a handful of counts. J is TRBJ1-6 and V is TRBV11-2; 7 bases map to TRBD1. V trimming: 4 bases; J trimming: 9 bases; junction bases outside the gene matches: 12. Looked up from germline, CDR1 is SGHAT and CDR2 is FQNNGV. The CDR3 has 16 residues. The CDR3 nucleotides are TGTGCCAGCAGCTCACTACAGGGGAAGGAAGGTTCACCCCTCCACTTT. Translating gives CASSSLQGKEGSPLHF.

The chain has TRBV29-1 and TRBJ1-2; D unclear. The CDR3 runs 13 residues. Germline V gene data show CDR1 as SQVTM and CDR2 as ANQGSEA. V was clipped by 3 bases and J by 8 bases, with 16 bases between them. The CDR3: CSVERGSRGGYTF. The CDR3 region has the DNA TGCAGCGTTGAGCGGGGATCTAGAGGGGGCTACACCTTC.